The rows below give T cell receptor beta chains drawn from one sample of a study of T-cell reconstitution after alpha-beta-depleted transplantation in children. MiXCR, run by TCRdb on the PCR reads, gives a single entry per CDR3 protein. The sample has around 480,000 distinct CDR3 sequences; around a third are singletons. The input for sequencing was PBMCs from the stem cell graft donor, taken from the stem cell graft. The receptor set was obtained from a human donor who donated a stem cell graft to a child with aplastic anemia. The CDR3 runs from the conserved cysteine through the conserved F or W. D genes are given only for firm matches. Not all rows give a size; the values are once, few, many and, for expanded clones, a class.

CDR3 length: 13; D gene: TRBD1; clone size: .; V gene: TRBV2; J gene: TRBJ2-5; CDR3 DNA: TGTGCCAGCGACAGGGAAAGGTTCGAGACCCAGTACTTC; CDR3 protein: CASDRERFETQYF
CDR3 length: 16; D gene: TRBD1; clone size: few; V gene: TRBV11-2; J gene: TRBJ2-5; CDR3 DNA: TGTGCCAGCAGCTTCGGACAGGGAATCAGGGCAGAGACCCAGTACTTC; CDR3 protein: CASSFGQGIRAETQYF
CDR3 length: 16; D gene: TRBD2; clone size: once; V gene: TRBV3-1; J gene: TRBJ2-1; CDR3 DNA: TGTGCCAGCAGCCACGATAGCGGGATCACCGCCAATGAGCAGTTCTTC; CDR3 protein: CASSHDSGITANEQFF
CDR3 length: 16; D gene: TRBD1; clone size: few; V gene: TRBV12-3/TRBV12-4; J gene: TRBJ1-5; CDR3 DNA: TGTGCCAGCAGTTTAGGGACAGGAATCCCTTACCAGCCCCAGCATTTT; CDR3 protein: CASSLGTGIPYQPQHF
CDR3 length: 16; D gene: .; clone size: few; V gene: TRBV7-2; J gene: TRBJ1-2; CDR3 DNA: TGTGCCAGCAGCTTAGAGATTTTATGGGGGGCCTATGGCTACACCTTC; CDR3 protein: CASSLEILWGAYGYTF
CDR3 length: 14; D gene: .; clone size: .; V gene: TRBV27; J gene: TRBJ2-5; CDR3 DNA: TGTGCCAGCAGGGTATTGGGACCCCAAGAGACCCAGTACTTC; CDR3 protein: CASRVLGPQETQYF
CDR3 length: 13; D gene: TRBD2; clone size: .; V gene: TRBV27; J gene: TRBJ2-3; CDR3 DNA: TGTGCCAGCAGACTAGCGTCGGCAGATACGCAGTATTTT; CDR3 protein: CASRLASADTQYF
CDR3 length: 14; D gene: .; clone size: few; V gene: TRBV20-1; J gene: TRBJ1-3; CDR3 DNA: TGCAGTGCTAGAGGGTTTGGGAGCGGAAACACCATATATTTT; CDR3 protein: CSARGFGSGNTIYF
CDR3 length: 13; D gene: TRBD1; clone size: few; V gene: TRBV6-2/TRBV6-3; J gene: TRBJ1-2; CDR3 DNA: TGTGCCAGCAGGACAGGGACGGACTATGGCTACACCTTC; CDR3 protein: CASRTGTDYGYTF
CDR3 length: 12; D gene: .; clone size: few; V gene: TRBV6-5; J gene: TRBJ1-1; CDR3 DNA: TGTGCCAGCAGTTCCTCAATAAATGAAGCTTTCTTT; CDR3 protein: CASSSSINEAFF
CDR3 length: 17; D gene: TRBD2; clone size: many; V gene: TRBV7-9; J gene: TRBJ2-1; CDR3 DNA: TGTGCCAGCAGCTTAGCTTGGCGGGAGAGTCCCTACAATGAGCAGTTCTTC; CDR3 protein: CASSLAWRESPYNEQFF
CDR3 length: 12; D gene: .; clone size: .; V gene: TRBV29-1; J gene: TRBJ1-4; CDR3 DNA: TGCAGCGTTGTCGGGGGAGGAGAAAAACTGTTTTTT; CDR3 protein: CSVVGGGEKLFF
CDR3 length: 17; D gene: TRBD1; clone size: .; V gene: TRBV7-6; J gene: TRBJ2-1; CDR3 DNA: TGTGCCAGCAGCAACCACCCAAAGACAGGGAACTACAATGAGCAGTTCTTC; CDR3 protein: CASSNHPKTGNYNEQFF
CDR3 length: 14; D gene: TRBD1; clone size: few; V gene: TRBV12-3/TRBV12-4; J gene: TRBJ1-2; CDR3 DNA: TGTGCCAGCAGTTTCAGGGGGCTCAACTATGGCTACACCTTC; CDR3 protein: CASSFRGLNYGYTF
CDR3 length: 15; D gene: TRBD1; clone size: few; V gene: TRBV4-3; J gene: TRBJ2-1; CDR3 DNA: TGCGCCACAACCTCCGGGACAGGGGGATACAATGAGCAGTTCTTC; CDR3 protein: CATTSGTGGYNEQFF
CDR3 length: 13; D gene: .; clone size: .; V gene: TRBV6-1; J gene: TRBJ2-1; CDR3 DNA: TGTGCCATCCGGGAGAGGATGGGCCCAGAGCAGTTCTTC; CDR3 protein: CAIRERMGPEQFF
CDR3 length: 16; D gene: .; clone size: .; V gene: TRBV7-8; J gene: TRBJ1-3; CDR3 DNA: TGTGCCAGCAGCTTAGCGCTTGCAGGGATTGGAAACACCATATATTTT; CDR3 protein: CASSLALAGIGNTIYF
CDR3 length: 18; D gene: TRBD1; clone size: few; V gene: TRBV27; J gene: TRBJ1-2; CDR3 DNA: TGTGCCAGCAGTTTAGTGGCCGGGGACAGGGAGTGGATCCGGGGCTACACCTTC; CDR3 protein: CASSLVAGDREWIRGYTF
CDR3 length: 15; D gene: TRBD1; clone size: many; V gene: TRBV13; J gene: TRBJ2-7; CDR3 DNA: TGTGCCAGCAGCCGAGAGGGGGCAAGCTCCTACGAGCAGTACTTC; CDR3 protein: CASSREGASSYEQYF
CDR3 length: 14; D gene: TRBD1; clone size: few; V gene: TRBV29-1; J gene: TRBJ1-1; CDR3 DNA: TGCAGCGTTGTCCCGACAGGGGCTGGCGCTGAAGCTTTCTTT; CDR3 protein: CSVVPTGAGAEAFF
CDR3 length: 16; D gene: .; clone size: few; V gene: TRBV5-1; J gene: TRBJ2-5; CDR3 DNA: TGCGCCAGCGGGAAAACGGCTAGCGCCTACCAAGAGACCCAGTACTTC; CDR3 protein: CASGKTASAYQETQYF
CDR3 length: 15; D gene: TRBD2; clone size: few; V gene: TRBV20-1; J gene: TRBJ2-1; CDR3 DNA: TGCAGTGCTAGAGAAAGCGGGAGAGCCTACAATGAGCAGTTCTTC; CDR3 protein: CSARESGRAYNEQFF
CDR3 length: 12; D gene: .; clone size: few; V gene: TRBV6-2/TRBV6-3; J gene: TRBJ1-1; CDR3 DNA: TGTGCCAGCACAAGGGGGTTCACTGAAGCTTTCTTT; CDR3 protein: CASTRGFTEAFF
CDR3 length: 16; D gene: .; clone size: .; V gene: TRBV10-3; J gene: TRBJ2-7; CDR3 DNA: TGTGCCATCAGTGAGTCACAGGGCCTTTCGAATTACGAGCAGTACTTC; CDR3 protein: CAISESQGLSNYEQYF
CDR3 length: 15; D gene: TRBD2; clone size: many; V gene: TRBV28; J gene: TRBJ2-1; CDR3 DNA: TGTGCCAGCAGCCCCCTAGCGGGAGTCTACAATGAGCAGTTCTTC; CDR3 protein: CASSPLAGVYNEQFF
CDR3 length: 18; D gene: .; clone size: .; V gene: TRBV4-3; J gene: TRBJ2-1; CDR3 DNA: TGCGCCAGCAGCCAAGTCATGTTGGGCAGGGGCTCCTACAATGAGCAGTTCTTC; CDR3 protein: CASSQVMLGRGSYNEQFF
CDR3 length: 15; D gene: .; clone size: .; V gene: TRBV6-2/TRBV6-3; J gene: TRBJ2-7; CDR3 DNA: TGTGCCAGCAGTTCTCAGACCCAGGGGTCCTACGAGCAGTACTTC; CDR3 protein: CASSSQTQGSYEQYF
CDR3 length: 15; D gene: .; clone size: .; V gene: TRBV12-3/TRBV12-4; J gene: TRBJ1-4; CDR3 DNA: TGTGCCAGCAGTTTGATGGATCGGAATAATGAAAAACTGTTTTTT; CDR3 protein: CASSLMDRNNEKLFF
CDR3 length: 19; D gene: TRBD2; clone size: .; V gene: TRBV2; J gene: TRBJ2-3; CDR3 DNA: TGTGCCAGCTGGTCCGGGACTAGCGGGACGCACTTATCCACAGATACGCAGTATTTT; CDR3 protein: CASWSGTSGTHLSTDTQYF
CDR3 length: 17; D gene: TRBD2; clone size: .; V gene: TRBV20-1; J gene: TRBJ2-5; CDR3 DNA: TGCAGTGCCCCCCGGAGGGCTAGCGGGAGAATAATGGAGACCCAGTACTTC; CDR3 protein: CSAPRRASGRIMETQYF
CDR3 length: 13; D gene: .; clone size: .; V gene: TRBV20-1; J gene: TRBJ2-3; CDR3 DNA: TGCAGTGCTGCCCCTAGCGTTACAGATACGCAGTATTTT; CDR3 protein: CSAAPSVTDTQYF
CDR3 length: 12; D gene: .; clone size: .; V gene: TRBV11-2; J gene: TRBJ2-1; CDR3 DNA: TGTGCCAGCAGCGTGACCAGGGCTGAGCAGTTCTTC; CDR3 protein: CASSVTRAEQFF
CDR3 length: 16; D gene: .; clone size: few; V gene: TRBV12-3/TRBV12-4; J gene: TRBJ1-3; CDR3 DNA: TGTGCCAGCAGTTACGACCCGGGACACTCTGGAAACACCATATATTTT; CDR3 protein: CASSYDPGHSGNTIYF
CDR3 length: 14; D gene: TRBD1; clone size: .; V gene: TRBV12-3/TRBV12-4; J gene: TRBJ2-3; CDR3 DNA: TGTGCCAGCAGGACAGGGGTTAGCACAGATACGCAGTATTTT; CDR3 protein: CASRTGVSTDTQYF
CDR3 length: 16; D gene: TRBD2; clone size: few; V gene: TRBV5-1; J gene: TRBJ2-5; CDR3 DNA: TGCGCCAGCAGCTCCCTGTCTGCGGGAGGGGGAGAGACCCAGTACTTC; CDR3 protein: CASSSLSAGGGETQYF
CDR3 length: 15; D gene: .; clone size: .; V gene: TRBV19; J gene: TRBJ1-2; CDR3 DNA: TGTGCCAGTAGTATCTTCGGGGATCTAGTCTGGGGCTACACCTTC; CDR3 protein: CASSIFGDLVWGYTF
CDR3 length: 14; D gene: TRBD1; clone size: few; V gene: TRBV18; J gene: TRBJ1-5; CDR3 DNA: TGTGCCAGCTCACCTAGACAGGGCCTTCAGCCCCAGCATTTT; CDR3 protein: CASSPRQGLQPQHF
CDR3 length: 14; D gene: TRBD1; clone size: .; V gene: TRBV19; J gene: TRBJ1-3; CDR3 DNA: TGTGCCAGTACCTTAGGCCGACAGGGCACCACCATATATTTT; CDR3 protein: CASTLGRQGTTIYF
CDR3 length: 16; D gene: .; clone size: .; V gene: TRBV6-2/TRBV6-3; J gene: TRBJ1-3; CDR3 DNA: TGTGCCAGCAGTACCATCGGTCAGGGGTTCGGAAACACCATATATTTT; CDR3 protein: CASSTIGQGFGNTIYF
CDR3 length: 19; D gene: TRBD2; clone size: .; V gene: TRBV6-1; J gene: TRBJ2-1; CDR3 DNA: TGTGCCAGCCTAACCCGGGCGGGACGGGAGGTGGGGTTTGATAATGAGCAGTTCTTC; CDR3 protein: CASLTRAGREVGFDNEQFF
CDR3 length: 15; D gene: TRBD1; clone size: .; V gene: TRBV7-9; J gene: TRBJ1-3; CDR3 DNA: TGTGCCAGCAGCCCGGACAGGGTCTCTGGAAACACCATATATTTT; CDR3 protein: CASSPDRVSGNTIYF
CDR3 length: 16; D gene: .; clone size: .; V gene: TRBV7-9; J gene: TRBJ2-5; CDR3 DNA: TGTGCCAGCAGCTTAGATCAGCGGAGGTACCAAGAGACCCAGTACTTC; CDR3 protein: CASSLDQRRYQETQYF
CDR3 length: 15; D gene: .; clone size: .; V gene: TRBV15; J gene: TRBJ2-7; CDR3 DNA: TGTGCCACCAGCGCCCACCCACGATCGGGTGAGAAGCAGTACTTC; CDR3 protein: CATSAHPRSGEKQYF
CDR3 length: 14; D gene: .; clone size: .; V gene: TRBV12-3/TRBV12-4; J gene: TRBJ1-3; CDR3 DNA: TGTGCCAGCAGGGATACAGGCTCTGGAAACACCATATATTTT; CDR3 protein: CASRDTGSGNTIYF
CDR3 length: 15; D gene: .; clone size: few; V gene: TRBV11-1; J gene: TRBJ1-1; CDR3 DNA: TGTGCCAGCAGCTGGGGCCAGGGGTTCGGCACTGAAGCTTTCTTT; CDR3 protein: CASSWGQGFGTEAFF
CDR3 length: 17; D gene: TRBD1; clone size: .; V gene: TRBV30; J gene: TRBJ1-2; CDR3 DNA: TGTGCCTGGAGTCGGACGACAGGGGGCTCAGGTTCCTTTGGCTACACCTTC; CDR3 protein: CAWSRTTGGSGSFGYTF
CDR3 length: 14; D gene: .; clone size: .; V gene: TRBV6-2/TRBV6-3; J gene: TRBJ2-3; CDR3 DNA: TGTGCCAGCAGTTGGTCGGGGGGCCGGGATACGCAGTATTTT; CDR3 protein: CASSWSGGRDTQYF
CDR3 length: 15; D gene: .; clone size: .; V gene: TRBV6-2/TRBV6-3; J gene: TRBJ2-7; CDR3 DNA: TGTGCCAGCAGTTCCCACAAGCCGGGAACCTACGAGCAGTACTTC; CDR3 protein: CASSSHKPGTYEQYF
CDR3 length: 16; D gene: TRBD2; clone size: few; V gene: TRBV5-1; J gene: TRBJ2-7; CDR3 DNA: TGCGCCAGCAGCTCGACTAGCGGGAGGAGCTCCTACGAGCAGTACTTC; CDR3 protein: CASSSTSGRSSYEQYF
CDR3 length: 15; D gene: .; clone size: few; V gene: TRBV6-1; J gene: TRBJ1-2; CDR3 DNA: TGTGCCAGCGGCGTGGCAGGTTCTACAGCGCAAGGCTACACCTTC; CDR3 protein: CASGVAGSTAQGYTF
CDR3 length: 14; D gene: .; clone size: once; V gene: TRBV28; J gene: TRBJ1-5; CDR3 DNA: TGTGCCAGCAGTTCCCTTCCTAGCAATCAGCCCCAGCATTTT; CDR3 protein: CASSSLPSNQPQHF
CDR3 length: 13; D gene: TRBD2; clone size: few; V gene: TRBV11-3; J gene: TRBJ2-4; CDR3 DNA: TGTGCCAGCAGCTCGCGGGAGAATTTCATTCAGTACTTC; CDR3 protein: CASSSRENFIQYF
CDR3 length: 13; D gene: .; clone size: .; V gene: TRBV5-1; J gene: TRBJ1-2; CDR3 DNA: TGCGCCAGCAGTACGGGGGTTGACTATGGCTACACCTTC; CDR3 protein: CASSTGVDYGYTF
CDR3 length: 13; D gene: .; clone size: .; V gene: TRBV7-2; J gene: TRBJ1-5; CDR3 DNA: TGTGCCAGCCGCGGGACGGTTAATCAGCCCCAGCATTTT; CDR3 protein: CASRGTVNQPQHF
CDR3 length: 16; D gene: TRBD2; clone size: .; V gene: TRBV7-9; J gene: TRBJ2-5; CDR3 DNA: TGTGCCAGCAGCAAACCTCGGCGGGAGAGCAGAGAGACCCAGTACTTC; CDR3 protein: CASSKPRRESRETQYF
CDR3 length: 16; D gene: TRBD2; clone size: .; V gene: TRBV7-2; J gene: TRBJ2-2; CDR3 DNA: TGTGCCAGCAGCCAGGGGACTAGCGGATACACCGGGGAGCTGTTTTTT; CDR3 protein: CASSQGTSGYTGELFF
CDR3 length: 15; D gene: TRBD1; clone size: once; V gene: TRBV18; J gene: TRBJ2-7; CDR3 DNA: TGTGCCAGCTCACCACCGAGCAGGGGGCCCTACGAGCAGTACTTC; CDR3 protein: CASSPPSRGPYEQYF
CDR3 length: 18; D gene: TRBD1; clone size: few; V gene: TRBV20-1; J gene: TRBJ1-4; CDR3 DNA: TGCAGTGCTAGAGAAGACAGGGGGCTAGTCGCAACTAATGAAAAACTGTTTTTT; CDR3 protein: CSAREDRGLVATNEKLFF
CDR3 length: 15; D gene: .; clone size: .; V gene: TRBV28; J gene: TRBJ2-1; CDR3 DNA: TGTGCCAGCAGTTTAAAACGCGGCTCCTACAATGAGCAGTTCTTC; CDR3 protein: CASSLKRGSYNEQFF
CDR3 length: 15; D gene: .; clone size: .; V gene: TRBV4-2; J gene: TRBJ1-5; CDR3 DNA: TGTGCCAGCAGCCAGGACTCAGGGGAGGGCCAGCCCCAGCATTTT; CDR3 protein: CASSQDSGEGQPQHF